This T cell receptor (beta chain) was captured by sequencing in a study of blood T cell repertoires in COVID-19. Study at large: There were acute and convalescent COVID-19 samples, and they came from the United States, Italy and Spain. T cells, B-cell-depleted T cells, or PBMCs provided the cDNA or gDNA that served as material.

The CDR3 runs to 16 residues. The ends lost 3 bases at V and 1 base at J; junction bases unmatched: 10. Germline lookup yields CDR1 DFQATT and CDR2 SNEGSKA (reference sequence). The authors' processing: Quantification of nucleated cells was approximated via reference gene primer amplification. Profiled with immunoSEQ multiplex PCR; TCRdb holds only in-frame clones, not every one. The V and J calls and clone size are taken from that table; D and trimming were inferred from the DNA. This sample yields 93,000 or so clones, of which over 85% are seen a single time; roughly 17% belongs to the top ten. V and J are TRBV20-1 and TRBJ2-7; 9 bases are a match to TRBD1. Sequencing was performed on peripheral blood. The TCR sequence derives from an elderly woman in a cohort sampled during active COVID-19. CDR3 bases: TGCAGTGCTAGTCCGGGACAGGGTCCTACGTCCTACGAGCAGTACTTC. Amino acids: CSASPGQGPTSYEQYF.